Following are 22 T cell receptor beta chains from one sample sequenced in a study of beta chain features in type 1 diabetes. What was sequenced were expressed TCRB transcripts, since all of the isolated RNA had been reverse transcribed. Clones were sequenced by immunoSEQ multiplex PCR, and TCRdb holds only the in-frame ones, with some missing. Of roughly 400,000 clones listed, approximately 15% are singletons. What was sequenced was naive CD4+ T cells from blood. Receptors originate from a man in his thirties or forties in good health.

This clone was seen only a few times. The chain employs TRBV5-4 and TRBJ2-5; D unresolved. The V and J ends lost 0 bases and 3 bases respectively, with 6 bases between them. The CDR3 covers 13 residues. Looked up from germline, CDR1 is SGHNT and CDR2 is YYREEE (reference sequence). CDR3 nucleotide sequence: TGTGCCAGCAGCTTGGGACGGAAAGAGACCCAGTACTTC. Amino acids: CASSLGRKETQYF.

The chain has TRBV29-1 and TRBJ2-1; 9 nucleotides agree with TRBD2. The CDR3 spans 15 residues. Germline CDR1 is SQVTM and CDR2 is ANQGSEA. V was clipped by 5 bases and J by 6 bases; unmatched bases: 11. The CDR3 spells CSVMASGGNFNEQFF. The DNA for the CDR3 is TGCAGCGTTATGGCCAGCGGGGGGAATTTCAATGAGCAGTTCTTC.

The chain links TRBV7-2 to TRBJ2-1; D is unresolved. With 5 bases removed from V and 8 bases from J, the gap between germline ends came to 16 bases. The CDR3 extends over 14 amino acids. Germline V CDR1 and CDR2: SGHTA, FQGNSA. The CDR3 reads CASSLGPKGDEQFF. In nucleotides, the CDR3 is TGTGCCAGCAGCCTCGGGCCCAAAGGCGATGAGCAGTTCTTC.

The V gene is TRBV30, the J gene TRBJ2-7, with TRBD2 matching 8 bases. The length of the CDR3 is 14 residues. CDR1 GTSNPN and CDR2 SVGIG come from the germline V gene (reference sequence). Unmatched junction bases numbered 6, after V lost 2 bases and J lost 3 bases. This CDR3 is CAWSPPGLDYEQYV. DNA for the CDR3: TGTGCCTGGAGTCCACCGGGACTAGACTACGAGCAGTACGTC.

The chain recombines TRBV7-9 with TRBJ2-7; D may be TRBD2 (5 bases). The CDR3 sequence is 16 residues long. V lost 5 bases to trimming and J lost 4 bases, with 21 bases between them. CDR1 is SEHNR and CDR2 is FQNEAQ in the germline V gene (reference sequence). The CDR3 nucleotides are TGTGCCAGCAGCCCCATTGTGTGGGGAGTTGGATACGAGCAGTACTTC. Protein product: CASSPIVWGVGYEQYF.

This clone was counted between two and nine times. The rearrangement uses TRBV6-1 and TRBJ2-7; maybe TRBD1 (6 bases). In germline, CDR1 is MNHNS, CDR2 SASEGT. The CDR3 length is 16 residues. V shed 2 bases and J shed 2 bases, with 16 bases lying between them. The CDR3 spells CASSEKGDRSTYEQYV. The DNA for the CDR3 is TGTGCCAGCAGTGAAAAGGGTGACAGGAGTACCTACGAGCAGTACGTC.

This clone was counted only a few times. The J gene is TRBJ2-3, the V gene TRBV9; perhaps TRBD1 as D (6 bases). V was clipped by 1 base and J by 0 bases, with 12 bases between them. The CDR3 covers 16 residues. Germline loops: CDR1 SGDLS, CDR2 YYNGEE. The CDR3 is CASSVSSDSSTDTQYF. In DNA, the CDR3 is TGTGCCAGCAGCGTATCCTCGGACAGCAGCACAGATACGCAGTATTTT.

The gene calls are TRBV4-3 and TRBJ2-1; TRBD2 matches at 11 bases. The V gene end was trimmed by 4 bases and the J gene end by 0 bases; junction bases not matched to a gene: 11. Germline CDR1 and CDR2: LGHNA and YSLEER. The CDR3 totals 19 residues. CDR3 coding DNA: TGCGCCAGCAGCCTGCGACTAGCGGGGTCCCCGAGCTCCTACAATGAGCAGTTCTTC. Encoded protein: CASSLRLAGSPSSYNEQFF.

This clone was observed a handful of times. The rearrangement joins TRBV9 to TRBJ2-3; TRBD1 agrees at 9 bases. Trimming removed 4 bases from V and 3 bases from J; junction bases left unmatched: 3. Germline V gene data show CDR1 as SGDLS and CDR2 as YYNGEE. This CDR3 spans 14 amino acids. CDR3 nucleotides: TGTGCCAGCAGCACAGGGGGCAGAACAGATACGCAGTATTTT. As protein: CASSTGGRTDTQYF.

The chain couples TRBV5-6 to TRBJ2-5; no clear D. V gave up 0 bases and J gave up 2 bases, with 8 bases separating them. This CDR3 is built from 14 residues. Per germline, CDR1 SGHDT and CDR2 YYEEEE. The CDR3 DNA is TGTGCCAGCAGCTTGGCCGCACATCAAGAGACCCAGTACTTC. Its translation is CASSLAAHQETQYF.

This clone showed up just a few times. Here the CDR3 reads CASSMGRNQETQYF. CDR3 bases: TGTGCCAGTAGTATGGGGCGTAACCAAGAGACCCAGTACTTC. The chain uses TRBV19 and TRBJ2-5, with D tentatively TRBD1 (5 bases). Trimming removed 3 bases at V and 0 bases at J, with 8 bases between. CDR3 length: 14 residues. Per the germline V gene, CDR1 is LNHDA and CDR2 is SQIVND (reference sequence). The full variable domain, rest sourced from reference TRBV19 and TRBJ2-5, is DGGITQSPKYLFRKEGQNVTLSCEQNLNHDAMYWYRQDPGQGLRLIYYSQIVNDFQKGDIAEGYSVSREKKESFPLTVTSAQKNPTAFYLCASSMGRNQETQYFGPGTRLLVL.

The chain joins TRBV9 to TRBJ2-3; 8 bases line up with TRBD2. This CDR3 spans 15 amino acids. The germline V gene has CDR1 SGDLS and CDR2 YYNGEE. After removal of 3 bases from V and 0 bases from J, the junction contained 3 bases not matched to a gene. This chain's CDR3 is CASSDSGTSTDTQYF. The CDR3 nucleotides read TGTGCCAGCAGCGATAGCGGGACTAGCACAGATACGCAGTATTTT.

This chain uses TRBV7-7 with TRBJ2-5, with a tentative D call TRBD2 (6 bases). Germline CDR1 SSHAT, CDR2 FNYEAQ (reference sequence). This CDR3 region has 13 residues. Trimming shortened V by 4 bases and J by 3 bases, and 9 bases separated the two germline ends. CDR3 sequence reads: CASSSTSKETQYF. Written as DNA, the CDR3 is TGTGCCAGCAGCTCGACTAGTAAAGAGACCCAGTACTTC.

There are a few counts of this clone. The chain couples TRBV7-2 to TRBJ2-6; D is perhaps TRBD1 or TRBD2 (6 bases each). CDR1 SGHTA and CDR2 FQGNSA come from the germline V gene. V gave up 2 bases and J gave up 2 bases, with 10 bases separating them. The CDR3 spans 16 residues. In DNA form, the CDR3 reads TGTGCCAGCAGCTTAACCGGGGGCACTGGGGCCAACGTCCTGACTTTC. It translates to CASSLTGGTGANVLTF. Filled out from reference TRBV7-2 and TRBJ2-6, the complete variable domain reads GAGVSQSPSNKVTEKGKDVELRCDPISGHTALYWYRQSLGQGLEFLIYFQGNSAPDKSGLPSDRFSAERTGGSVSTLTIQRTQQEDSAVYLCASSLTGGTGANVLTFGAGSRLTVL.

The gene calls are TRBV4-1 and TRBJ2-5; D gene uncertain. This CDR3 region has 16 residues. The V gene's germline CDR1 is MGHRA and CDR2 YSYEKL. V shed 4 bases and J shed 3 bases, with 18 bases lying between them. CDR3 sequence (DNA): TGCGCCAGCAGCCCAAATGGCCATAGCTTGAAAGAGACCCAGTACTTC. Protein product: CASSPNGHSLKETQYF.

This chain connects TRBV9 to TRBJ2-7; 7 positions agree with TRBD1. Per germline, CDR1 SGDLS and CDR2 YYNGEE. The CDR3 sequence is 13 residues long. V lost 4 bases to trimming and J lost 6 bases; unmatched junction nucleotides: 7. The CDR3 region has the DNA TGTGCCAGCAGCCCAGGGACAGCGATCGAGCAGTACTTC. Its protein product is CASSPGTAIEQYF.

A word on this clone: Other nucleotide sequences from this sample produce the same CDR3. The J gene is TRBJ1-2, the V gene TRBV29-1; 8 bases fit TRBD1. Per germline, CDR1 SQVTM and CDR2 ANQGSEA. With V trimmed by 1 base and J by 5 bases, 6 bases remained unmatched. This CDR3 has 14 residues. The CDR3 DNA follows: TGCAGCGTTGAAGGGACAGGGAGTATTTATGGCTACACCTTC. This encodes CSVEGTGSIYGYTF.

In its sample, this clone was seen many times. This sequence joins TRBV29-1 and TRBJ2-5; D call uncertain. The CDR3 consists of 11 residues. CDR1 SQVTM and CDR2 ANQGSEA come from the germline V gene. With 7 bases removed from V and 3 bases from J, the gap between germline ends came to 9 bases. As DNA, the CDR3 is TGCAGCGGGGGAACAGAAGAGACCCAGTACTTC. This encodes CSGGTEETQYF.

V gene TRBV6-5 combines with J gene TRBJ2-7; D not certain. The CDR3 consists of 14 residues. From germline, CDR1 is MNHEY and CDR2 SVGAGI. The V and J ends lost 8 bases and 3 bases respectively, with 17 bases between them. CDR3: CASSRDPRNYEQYF. Written as DNA, the CDR3 is TGTGCCAGCTCCCGCGACCCAAGGAACTACGAGCAGTACTTC.

The rearrangement links TRBV18 to TRBJ2-7; D gene unclear. CDR3 length: 13 amino acids. The germline CDR1 and CDR2 sequences are KGHSH and LQKENI. V was shortened by 3 bases and J by 7 bases, with 13 bases between the two germline ends. The CDR3 nucleotides are TGTGCCAGCTCACCGGACCTCTGGCGGGAGCAGTACTTC. It codes for CASSPDLWREQYF. The full variable domain, rest sourced from reference TRBV18 and TRBJ2-7, is NAGVMQNPRHLVRRRGQEARLRCSPMKGHSHVYWYRQLPEEGLKFMVYLQKENIIDESGMPKERFSAEFPKEGPSILRIQQVVRGDSAAYFCASSPDLWREQYFGPGTRLTVT.

The sample holds a few counts of this clone. The gene calls are TRBV25-1 and TRBJ2-1; TRBD2 agrees at 9 bases. The CDR3 is 12 residues long. CDR1 and CDR2 from the germline V gene are MGHDK and SYGVNS. The V segment lost 4 bases and the J segment 14 bases; nucleotides outside the gene matches: 6. The CDR3 DNA follows: TGTGCCAGCAGTGGCCTTAGCGGGAGCGAGTTCTTC. Its translation is CASSGLSGSEFF.

The table lists this clone with a few counts. J is TRBJ2-5 and V is TRBV6-5; D is uncertain. This CDR3 contains 14 residues. The germline V gene encodes CDR1 MNHEY and CDR2 SVGAGI. V lost 6 bases and J lost 5, with 16 bases in between. The CDR3, as DNA: TGTGCCAGCAGCCCCGAGACTCGGCACGAGACCCAGTACTTC. Amino acids: CASSPETRHETQYF.